The clone carrying this TCR beta chain was observed once. This sample stems from a study of CD8 T cells in Susac syndrome. Germline V lookup: CDR1 SGHNT, CDR2 YENEEA. V dropped 5 bases and J dropped 7 bases, with 11 bases sitting between them. This CDR3 region has 13 residues. Random hexamers primed reverse transcription of about 0.45 to 1 ug RNA. TCRdb fed the immunoSEQ multiplex PCR reads into MiXCR, producing one record per CDR3 protein. The table shows fewer than 60,000 distinct CDR3 sequences, with 95% occurring only once. The sample was CD8+ T cells from PBMCs. The chain carries TRBV11-3 and TRBJ2-2; TRBD1 might be the D (5 bases). The clonotype originates from a human donor with Susac syndrome. The CDR3 is CASSPGHGGELFF. As DNA, the CDR3 is TGTGCCAGCAGCCCCGGACATGGCGGGGAGCTGTTTTTT.